Below are 31 T cell receptor beta chains sequenced from a single sample in a study of blood T cell repertoires in COVID-19. The protocol was immunoSEQ multiplex PCR, while the TCRdb copy is restricted to in-frame clones and leaves out a portion. In the table there are 85,000 to 100,000 clones, around 82% of which are singletons. Sequences were obtained from peripheral blood. The receptors were sampled from a man between 45 and 60 years old who had recovered from COVID-19.

The V and J genes are TRBV6-1 and TRBJ1-2; weak D call: TRBD1 (5 bases). CDR3 length: 13 residues. Trimming took off 2 bases at V and 4 bases at J, with 8 bases between the two ends. Germline assignment: CDR1 MNHNS and CDR2 SASEGT. The CDR3 here is CASSEKGSYGYTF. In DNA form, the CDR3 reads TGTGCCAGCAGTGAAAAGGGGTCCTATGGCTACACCTTC.

V gene TRBV18 combines with J gene TRBJ1-4; 7 bases are a match to TRBD1. V was pared by 2 bases and J by 10 bases, with 13 bases of the junction left unmatched. This CDR3 has 16 residues. Germline CDR1 reads KGHSH; CDR2 reads LQKENI. CDR3 residues: CASSPVSNGQESKLFF. Written as DNA, the CDR3 is TGTGCCAGCTCACCAGTTTCTAACGGACAGGAATCAAAACTGTTTTTT.

The gene calls are TRBV18 and TRBJ1-5; TRBD1 might be the D (5 bases). V lost 6 bases to trimming and J lost 6 bases, with 15 bases between them. The CDR3 spans 14 residues. CDR1 and CDR2 from the germline V gene are KGHSH and LQKENI. DNA for the CDR3: TGTGCCAGCTCGATCGGACCTGGGGCTCAGCCCCAGCATTTT. Its translation is CASSIGPGAQPQHF.

The chain couples TRBV3-1 (or the pseudogene TRBV3-2) to TRBJ2-5; D possibly corresponds to TRBD2 (5 bases). CDR1 and CDR2 from the germline V gene are LGHDT and YNNKEL (reference sequence). Trimming removed 4 bases from V and 5 bases from J, with 11 bases in between. The CDR3 length is 13 residues. The CDR3 DNA is TGTGCCAGCAGCCCTCGGGGTACGGAGACCCAGTACTTC. Translating it yields CASSPRGTETQYF.

The chain links TRBV3-1 (or the pseudogene TRBV3-2) to TRBJ1-2; D call uncertain. Germline lookup yields CDR1 LGHDT and CDR2 YNNKEL (reference sequence). Trimming pared 1 base from V and 5 bases from J, leaving 17 bases between. This CDR3 comprises 16 residues. DNA for the CDR3: TGTGCCAGCAGCCAAGGAGGGTACTTCACCCCTTATGGCTACACCTTC. Translated: CASSQGGYFTPYGYTF.

The V gene is TRBV7-9, the J gene TRBJ1-1; D gene unclear. Germline CDR1 and CDR2: SEHNR and FQNEAQ (reference sequence). CDR3 length: 12 residues. Trimming removed 8 bases at V and 1 base at J, with 8 bases between. CDR3 protein: CASAETNTEAFF. The CDR3 nucleotides are TGTGCCAGCGCAGAAACGAACACTGAAGCTTTCTTT.

The J gene is TRBJ2-1, the V gene TRBV30, with D unresolved. Germline V lookup: CDR1 GTSNPN, CDR2 SVGIG (reference sequence). V lost 2 bases, J lost 5 bases, and 4 bases lay in between. The CDR3 is made up of 11 amino acids. The CDR3 DNA reads TGTGCCTGGAGTCAGAACAATGAGCAGTTCTTC. It is translated as CAWSQNNEQFF.

This CDR3 reads CASSLAGYEQYF. DNA for the CDR3: TGTGCCAGCAGTTTAGCGGGATACGAGCAGTACTTC. The chain carries TRBV28 and TRBJ2-7; D is possibly TRBD2 (6 bases). CDR1 MDHEN and CDR2 SYDVKM come from the germline V gene. CDR3 length equals 12 residues. Trimming took off 2 bases at V and 4 bases at J, with 6 bases between the two ends.

The chain is built from TRBV9 and TRBJ2-7; perhaps TRBD2 as D (6 bases). Trimming cost V 4 bases and J 4 bases, with 9 bases left between them. CDR3 length equals 12 residues. Germline assignment: CDR1 SGDLS and CDR2 YYNGEE. The CDR3 region has the DNA TGTGCCAGCAGCAATAGCGGTTACGAGCAGTACTTC. Translated, it gives CASSNSGYEQYF.

V usage is TRBV6-6 and J usage is TRBJ2-7; 8 nucleotides align to TRBD1. Per the germline V gene, CDR1 is MNHNY and CDR2 is SVGAGI (reference sequence). The CDR3 is 16 amino acids. The trim removed 6 bases at V and 6 bases at J, leaving 16 bases unmatched. This CDR3 reads CASSSPPGQGAPEQYF. The CDR3 bases are TGTGCCAGCAGCAGTCCGCCGGGGCAGGGGGCGCCCGAGCAGTACTTC.

This clone was picked up a small number of times. This sequence joins TRBV4-1 and TRBJ2-7; D perhaps matches TRBD1 (6 bases). CDR3 size: 14 residues. The germline V and J ends were trimmed by 2 bases and 1 base, with 9 bases remaining between them. Looked up from germline, CDR1 is MGHRA and CDR2 is YSYEKL. The CDR3 reads CASSQIGQSYEQYF. In DNA form, the CDR3 reads TGCGCCAGCAGCCAAATAGGACAGTCCTACGAGCAGTACTTC.

The V call is TRBV28, the J call TRBJ1-1, with D possibly being TRBD1 (5 bases). The CDR3 covers 15 residues. V dropped 2 bases and J dropped 10 bases, with 20 bases sitting between them. Germline V gene lookup returns CDR1 MDHEN and CDR2 SYDVKM. The CDR3 protein is CASSLVEDKIIGAFF. CDR3 nucleotides: TGTGCCAGCAGTTTAGTCGAGGACAAAATTATTGGAGCTTTCTTT.

The rearrangement joins TRBV27 to TRBJ2-1, with 9 bases that match TRBD1. The CDR3 contains 18 residues. Trimming cost V 2 bases and J 4 bases; bases outside gene matches: 12. Looked up from germline, CDR1 is MNHEY and CDR2 is SMNVEV (reference sequence). The CDR3 bases are TGTGCCAGCAGTTTACAAACCACCGGGACAGGGTGGTACAATGAGCAGTTCTTC. Its translation: CASSLQTTGTGWYNEQFF.

The J gene is TRBJ1-6, the V gene TRBV11-2, with TRBD1 matching 8 bases. Germline CDR1 SGHAT, CDR2 FQNNGV. J lost 8 bases, V lost 3 bases, and 6 bases had no gene match. The CDR3 covers 15 residues. CDR3 nucleotide sequence: TGTGCCAGCAGCTTTCTGGGACAGGCTGATTCACCCCTCCACTTT. Translation: CASSFLGQADSPLHF.

Only one count was recorded for this clone. This rearrangement joins TRBV27 to TRBJ1-1; D may be TRBD1 (5 bases). V was cut by 6 bases and J by 1 base, with 9 bases left in between. Germline V gene data show CDR1 as MNHEY and CDR2 as SMNVEV (reference sequence). The CDR3 contains 13 residues. The CDR3 nucleotides are TGTGCCAGCAGACTCACAGGGAACACTGAAGCTTTCTTT. Translated: CASRLTGNTEAFF.

The chain carries TRBV6-6 and TRBJ2-7, with 8 bases fitting TRBD2. Germline V lookup: CDR1 MNHNY, CDR2 SVGAGI (reference sequence). The CDR3 has 14 amino acids. The V segment lost 7 bases and the J segment 3 bases; nucleotides outside the gene matches: 8. Written as DNA, the CDR3 is TGTGCCAGCAAGTTTACGGGACTAGACTACGAGCAGTACTTC. This gives the protein CASKFTGLDYEQYF.

This chain connects TRBV11-3 to TRBJ1-1; 8 nucleotides match TRBD1. J gave up 3 bases and V 5 bases, and 14 bases lay outside the gene matches. The CDR3 totals 17 residues. Germline V gene sequence: CDR1 SGHNT, CDR2 YENEEA. CDR3 coding DNA: TGTGCCAGCAGCGGATGGACAGGGTACCGGCGGGACACTGAAGCTTTCTTT. It translates to CASSGWTGYRRDTEAFF.

CDR3 protein: CASTPRAGYNEQFF. Written as DNA, the CDR3 is TGTGCCAGCACCCCACGGGCAGGGTACAATGAGCAGTTCTTC. J is TRBJ2-1 and V is TRBV6-2 or TRBV6-3; the D gene is possibly TRBD1 (5 bases). The ends were cut back, 7 bases at V and 4 bases at J, with 14 bases in the middle. CDR1 is MNHEY, CDR2 SVGEGT, per germline. This CDR3 has 14 residues.

The CDR3 coding sequence is TGCGCCAGCAGCTTGGCCGAGACTAGCGGGGGTTACAATGAGCAGTTCTTC. Residues: CASSLAETSGGYNEQFF. This sequence joins TRBV5-1 and TRBJ2-1, with TRBD2 matching 12 bases. Germline V gene data show CDR1 as SGHRS and CDR2 as YFSETQ. CDR3 length: 17 residues. V lost 0 bases and J lost 4; bases outside the gene matches: 5.

CDR3 loop: CASRHKTGTGELFF. CDR3 in DNA: TGTGCCAGCAGGCATAAGACAGGGACCGGGGAGCTGTTTTTT. V usage is TRBV11-2 and J usage is TRBJ2-2; 7 bases line up with TRBD1. Germline V lookup: CDR1 SGHAT, CDR2 FQNNGV. The V and J ends lost 6 bases and 5 bases, in that order; junction bases with no gene match: 6. CDR3 length: 14 amino acids.

This clone has a count of ten or more. V gene TRBV11-3 combines with J gene TRBJ1-1; 7 positions agree with TRBD1. Losses at the gene ends were 3 bases for V and 3 bases for J; bases not matched to a gene: 10. The length of the CDR3 is 16 residues. Germline V CDR1 and CDR2: SGHNT, YENEEA. CDR3 sequence: CASSLSPLTGDTEAFF. The CDR3 coding sequence is TGTGCCAGCAGCTTGTCCCCATTAACAGGGGACACTGAAGCTTTCTTT.

The genes are TRBV29-1 and TRBJ1-2; D gene uncertain. The CDR3 has 13 amino acids. V was trimmed by 4 bases and J by 8 bases, leaving 17 bases between them. Germline V gene sequence: CDR1 SQVTM, CDR2 ANQGSEA. The CDR3 DNA sequence: TGCAGCGTTGGTCAACCCCTTGCACAAGGCTACACCTTC. Amino acid sequence: CSVGQPLAQGYTF.

This clone was recorded once. The chain recombines TRBV19 with TRBJ1-5; D ambiguous. With 3 bases removed from V and 6 bases from J, the gap between germline ends came to 9 bases. CDR1 LNHDA and CDR2 SQIVND come from the germline V gene (reference sequence). This CDR3 has 13 amino acids. This CDR3 reads CASSIKGGQPQHF. The CDR3 nucleotides read TGTGCCAGTAGTATTAAGGGAGGTCAGCCCCAGCATTTT.

V gene TRBV5-1 combines with J gene TRBJ1-1; TRBD1 might be the D (5 bases). With 0 bases removed from V and 1 base from J, the gap between germline ends came to 13 bases. Looked up from germline, CDR1 is SGHRS and CDR2 is YFSETQ. The CDR3 has 16 residues. CDR3 in amino acids: CASSLVRDQGNTEAFF. In DNA form, the CDR3 reads TGCGCCAGCAGCTTGGTTAGGGATCAGGGGAACACTGAAGCTTTCTTT.

The chain joins TRBV12-5 to TRBJ1-1, with 8 bases matching TRBD1. The CDR3 loop spans 13 amino acids. Germline V gene sequence: CDR1 LGHNT, CDR2 FRNRAP. With 4 bases clipped from V and 7 bases from J, the junction kept 5 bases outside the gene matches. CDR3 nucleotides: TGTGCTAGTGGTTCACGACAGGGGTTTGAAGCTTTCTTT. It is translated as CASGSRQGFEAFF.

This rearrangement joins TRBV5-6 to TRBJ2-3; 10 positions match TRBD2. Losses at the gene ends were 2 bases for V and 7 bases for J; bases not matched to a gene: 4. Germline lookup yields CDR1 SGHDT and CDR2 YYEEEE. This CDR3 has 14 residues. CDR3 in DNA: TGTGCCAGCAGCTTATTAGCGGGGGGAAATACGCAGTATTTT. Encoded protein: CASSLLAGGNTQYF.

This clone was detected once. The gene calls are TRBV2 and TRBJ1-1, with TRBD1 identical over 7 bases. Trimming removed 4 bases from V and 3 bases from J; junction bases left unmatched: 5. Germline V gene lookup returns CDR1 SNHLY and CDR2 FYNNEI. The CDR3 loop spans 14 amino acids. The CDR3 sequence: CASSGRDSYTEAFF. As DNA, the CDR3 is TGTGCCAGCAGTGGGCGGGACAGCTACACTGAAGCTTTCTTT. Together with reference TRBV2 and TRBJ1-1, the CDR3 gives the full variable domain: EPEVTQTPSHQVTQMGQEVILRCVPISNHLYFYWYRQILGQKVEFLVSFYNNEISEKSEIFDDQFSVERPDGSNFTLKIRSTKLEDSAMYFCASSGRDSYTEAFFGQGTRLTVV.

V usage is TRBV7-9 and J usage is TRBJ2-1; D is ambiguous. CDR3 length: 14 amino acids. V was trimmed by 6 bases and J by 0 bases, leaving 9 bases between them. Germline lookup yields CDR1 SEHNR and CDR2 FQNEAQ (reference sequence). CDR3 residues: CASSFQDSYNEQFF. DNA of the CDR3: TGTGCCAGCAGTTTCCAGGACTCCTACAATGAGCAGTTCTTC. The full variable domain, rest sourced from reference TRBV7-9 and TRBJ2-1, is DTGVSQNPRHKITKRGQNVTFRCDPISEHNRLYWYRQTLGQGPEFLTYFQNEAQLEKSRLLSDRFSAERPKGSFSTLEIQRTEQGDSAMYLCASSFQDSYNEQFFGPGTRLTVL.

This clone was counted once. This chain uses TRBV7-9 with TRBJ1-1; D gene ambiguous. Trimming cost V 2 bases and J 5 bases, with 18 bases left between them. Per the germline V gene, CDR1 is SEHNR and CDR2 is FQNEAQ (reference sequence). CDR3 length: 16 amino acids. CDR3 sequence (DNA): TGTGCCAGCAGCTTAACGCCATCTAAGCCGGGGACTGAAGCTTTCTTT. Translating it yields CASSLTPSKPGTEAFF.

The chain joins TRBV15 to TRBJ2-1; 8 positions agree with TRBD1. Germline V gene data show CDR1 as LNHNV and CDR2 as YYDKDF (reference sequence). This CDR3 region has 15 residues. The V gene end was trimmed by 0 bases and the J gene end by 9 bases; junction bases not matched to a gene: 7. CDR3 protein: CATSRDIRQGSEQFF. CDR3 bases: TGTGCCACCAGCAGAGATATCAGACAGGGGAGTGAGCAGTTCTTC.

The gene calls are TRBV6-2 or TRBV6-3 and TRBJ1-5; D might be TRBD1 (5 bases). Trimming removed 0 bases at V and 6 bases at J, with 15 bases between. The CDR3 runs to 16 residues. Per the germline V gene, CDR1 is MNHEY and CDR2 is SVGEGT. The CDR3 spells CASSYSRRRGTQPQHF. DNA for the CDR3: TGTGCCAGCAGTTACTCGAGGCGGCGGGGGACTCAGCCCCAGCATTTT.